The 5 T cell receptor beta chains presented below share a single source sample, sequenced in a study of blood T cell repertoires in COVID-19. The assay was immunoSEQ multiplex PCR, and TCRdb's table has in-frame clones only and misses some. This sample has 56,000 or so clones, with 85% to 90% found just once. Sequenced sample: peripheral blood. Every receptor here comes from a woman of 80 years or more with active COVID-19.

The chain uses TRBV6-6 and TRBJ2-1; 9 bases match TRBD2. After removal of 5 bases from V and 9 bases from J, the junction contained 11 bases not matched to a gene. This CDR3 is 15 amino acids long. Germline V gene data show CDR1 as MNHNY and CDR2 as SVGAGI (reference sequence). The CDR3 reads CASSPLRGGASEQFF. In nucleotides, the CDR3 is TGTGCCAGCAGTCCGTTGCGGGGGGGGGCGAGTGAGCAGTTCTTC.

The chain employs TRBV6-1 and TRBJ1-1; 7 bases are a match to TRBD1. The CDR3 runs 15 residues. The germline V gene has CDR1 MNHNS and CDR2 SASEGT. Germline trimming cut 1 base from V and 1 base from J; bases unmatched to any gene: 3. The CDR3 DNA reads TGTGCCAGCAGTGAAGGGACAGGACAGAACACTGAAGCTTTCTTT. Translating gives CASSEGTGQNTEAFF.

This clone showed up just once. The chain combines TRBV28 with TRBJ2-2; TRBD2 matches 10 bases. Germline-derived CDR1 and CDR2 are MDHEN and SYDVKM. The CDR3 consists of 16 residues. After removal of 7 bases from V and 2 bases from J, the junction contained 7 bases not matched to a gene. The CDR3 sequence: CASNGLAALNTGELFF. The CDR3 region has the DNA TGTGCCAGCAACGGACTAGCGGCCCTTAACACCGGGGAGCTGTTTTTT.

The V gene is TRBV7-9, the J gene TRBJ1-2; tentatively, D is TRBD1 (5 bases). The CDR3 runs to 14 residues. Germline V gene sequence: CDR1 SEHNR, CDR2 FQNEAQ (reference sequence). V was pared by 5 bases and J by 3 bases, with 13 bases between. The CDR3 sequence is CASSRSRVDYGYTF. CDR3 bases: TGTGCCAGCAGCCGGAGCAGGGTAGACTATGGCTACACCTTC. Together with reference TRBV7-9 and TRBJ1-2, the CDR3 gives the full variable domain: DTGVSQNPRHKITKRGQNVTFRCDPISEHNRLYWYRQTLGQGPEFLTYFQNEAQLEKSRLLSDRFSAERPKGSFSTLEIQRTEQGDSAMYLCASSRSRVDYGYTFGSGTRLTVV.

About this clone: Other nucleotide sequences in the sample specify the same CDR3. The CDR3 loop reads CASSFSSYNSPLHF. The CDR3 DNA sequence: TGTGCCAGCAGCTTCAGCTCCTATAATTCACCCCTCCACTTT. This chain links TRBV7-9 with TRBJ1-6; D gene ambiguous. V shed 3 bases and J shed 0 bases, with 3 bases lying between them. Germline V gene data show CDR1 as SEHNR and CDR2 as FQNEAQ (reference sequence). The length of the CDR3 is 14 residues.